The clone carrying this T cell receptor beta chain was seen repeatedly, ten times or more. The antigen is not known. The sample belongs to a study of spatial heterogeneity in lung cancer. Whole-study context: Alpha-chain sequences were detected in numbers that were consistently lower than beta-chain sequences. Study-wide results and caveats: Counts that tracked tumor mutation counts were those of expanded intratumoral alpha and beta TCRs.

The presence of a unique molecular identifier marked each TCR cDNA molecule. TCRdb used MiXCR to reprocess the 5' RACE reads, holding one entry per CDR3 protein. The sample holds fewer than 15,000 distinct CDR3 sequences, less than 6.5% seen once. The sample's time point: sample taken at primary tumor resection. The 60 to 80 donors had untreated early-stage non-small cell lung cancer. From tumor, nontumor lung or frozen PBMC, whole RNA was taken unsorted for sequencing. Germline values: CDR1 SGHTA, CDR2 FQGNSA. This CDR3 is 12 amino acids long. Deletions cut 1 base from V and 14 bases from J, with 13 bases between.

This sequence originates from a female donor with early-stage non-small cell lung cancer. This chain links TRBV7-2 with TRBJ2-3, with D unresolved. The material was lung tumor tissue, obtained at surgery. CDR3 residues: CASSLVGRVGYF. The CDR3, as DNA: TGTGCCAGCAGCTTAGTCGGCCGCGTGGGGTATTTT. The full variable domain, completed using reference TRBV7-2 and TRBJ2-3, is GAGVSQSPSNKVTEKGKDVELRCDPISGHTALYWYRQSLGQGLEFLIYFQGNSAPDKSGLPSDRFSAERTGGSVSTLTIQRTQQEDSAVYLCASSLVGRVGYFGPGTRLTVL.